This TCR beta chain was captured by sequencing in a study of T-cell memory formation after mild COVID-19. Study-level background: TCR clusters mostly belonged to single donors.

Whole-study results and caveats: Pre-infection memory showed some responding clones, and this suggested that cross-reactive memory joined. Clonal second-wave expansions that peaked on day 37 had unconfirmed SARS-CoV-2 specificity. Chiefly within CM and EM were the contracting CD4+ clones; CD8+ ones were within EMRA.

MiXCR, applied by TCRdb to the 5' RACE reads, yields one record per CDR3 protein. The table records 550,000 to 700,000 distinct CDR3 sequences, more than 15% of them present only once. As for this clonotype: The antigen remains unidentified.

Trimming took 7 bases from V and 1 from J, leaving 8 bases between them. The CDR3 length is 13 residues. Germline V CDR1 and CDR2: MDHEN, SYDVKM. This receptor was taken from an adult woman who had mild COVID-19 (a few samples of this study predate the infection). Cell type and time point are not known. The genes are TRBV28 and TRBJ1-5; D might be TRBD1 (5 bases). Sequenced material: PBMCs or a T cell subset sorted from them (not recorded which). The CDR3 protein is CASKRQSNQPQHF. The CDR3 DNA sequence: TGTGCCAGCAAAAGACAGAGCAATCAGCCCCAGCATTTT.